This T cell receptor (beta chain) was identified in a study of glioma-infiltrating T cells. This clonotype was found once. This CDR3 has 13 amino acids. Trimming stripped 6 bases from V and 7 bases from J, with 15 bases between. Germline loops: CDR1 SEHNR, CDR2 FQNEAQ (reference sequence). Using RNA template, CDR3s of TCR alpha and beta were amplified with iRepertoire arm-PCR. Using its own MiXCR run on the multiplex PCR reads, TCRdb lists one record per CDR3 protein. The table lists approximately 110,000 distinct CDR3 sequences, around 23% of them singletons. Sequencing was carried out using glioma tissue, nonneoplastic brain tissue, or PBMCs (not recorded which). The chain joins TRBV7-9 to TRBJ1-1; D ambiguous. The source of this sequence is a human donor with low-grade glioma or glioblastoma, undergoing nonglioma brain surgery, or in good health (not recorded which). CDR3 nucleotides: TGTGCCAGCAGGGCCAGCCCAGGCCATGAAGCTTTCTTT. Translating it yields CASRASPGHEAFF.